This T cell receptor (beta chain) was identified in a study of CD8 T cells in Susac syndrome. Between the trimmed V and J ends, which lost 4 bases and 5 bases, there was a span of 17 bases. The CDR3 has 15 amino acids. The germline CDR1 and CDR2 sequences are PRHDT and FYEKMQ (reference sequence). RNA amounts of roughly 0.5 to 1 ug underwent reverse transcription with random hexamers. TCRdb reprocessed the immunoSEQ multiplex PCR reads via MiXCR and lists one record per CDR3 protein. Altogether about 130,000 distinct CDR3 sequences are present, 90% to 95% being singletons, with the ten largest covering 0.095% to 0.15%.

Sample: CD4+ T cells from PBMCs. This chain connects TRBV13 to TRBJ1-1, with D possibly being TRBD1 (6 bases). This clonotype was obtained from a human donor with multiple sclerosis. Here the CDR3 DNA reads TGTGCCAGCAGCTCGGCCCCACAGGGAGGGACTGAAGCTTTCTTT. It yields the protein CASSSAPQGGTEAFF.